In its sample, the clone carrying this TCR beta chain was seen a few times. Antigen unknown. Generated by immunoSEQ multiplex PCR, the TCRdb table keeps only in-frame clones and is missing some. The sample shows roughly 42,000 clones, around nine tenths of them seen only once. This CDR3 has 13 amino acids. Trimming cost V 5 bases and J 5 bases, with 12 bases left between them. CDR1 and CDR2 from the germline V gene are MNHNS and SASEGT. The entry originates in a study of OX40 agonist ivuxolimab in advanced cancers. Study-level points and caveats: Expanded peripheral T cell antigen specificity was not determined.

The rearrangement uses TRBV6-1 and TRBJ1-1; possible D gene TRBD1, 6 bases. The receptor's source is an adult with an advanced solid tumor such as melanoma, head and neck, liver or kidney cancer. Here the sequenced sample was CD4+ or CD8+ T cells sorted from blood, taken in a trial of the OX40 agonist ivuxolimab. This CDR3 reads CASSQGSGTEAFF. The CDR3 coding sequence is TGTGCCAGCAGTCAGGGGAGTGGAACTGAAGCTTTCTTT.